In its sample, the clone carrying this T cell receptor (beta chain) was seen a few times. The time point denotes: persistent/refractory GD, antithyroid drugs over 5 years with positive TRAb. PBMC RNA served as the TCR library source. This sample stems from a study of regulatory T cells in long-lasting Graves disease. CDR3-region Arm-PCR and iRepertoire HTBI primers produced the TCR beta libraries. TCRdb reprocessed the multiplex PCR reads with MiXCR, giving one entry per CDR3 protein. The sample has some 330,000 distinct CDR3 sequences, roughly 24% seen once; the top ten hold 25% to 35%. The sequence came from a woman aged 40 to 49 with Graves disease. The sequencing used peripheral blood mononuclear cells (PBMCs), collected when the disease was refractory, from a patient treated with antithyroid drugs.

The CDR3 spells CASPPEGFSGELFF. The CDR3 nucleotides are TGTGCCAGCCCACCAGAGGGGTTCTCCGGGGAGCTGTTTTTT. This chain links TRBV28 with TRBJ2-2; D might be TRBD1 or TRBD2, each matching 5 bases. Trimming removed 8 bases at V and 6 bases at J, with 16 bases between. The length of the CDR3 is 14 residues. Germline V gives CDR1 MDHEN, CDR2 SYDVKM.